The 23 T cell receptor beta chains below all came from one sample that was sequenced in a study of blood T cell repertoires in COVID-19. The data were produced by immunoSEQ multiplex PCR, yet TCRdb's version contains in-frame clones alone and is incomplete. The sample comprises about 200,000 clones, approximately 80% of which are singletons, and around 7.4% rests with the top ten. The source material was PBMCs or T cells enriched from blood (not recorded which). The receptor set was obtained from a middle-aged woman with acute COVID-19.

The CDR3 DNA reads as TGCGCCAGCAGCCCTAGACAGGGAATGTACGAGCAGTACTTC. This gives the protein CASSPRQGMYEQYF. The rearrangement links TRBV5-1 to TRBJ2-7; 7 bases map to TRBD1. Trimming cost V 4 bases and J 4 bases; bases outside gene matches: 8. Germline lookup yields CDR1 SGHRS and CDR2 YFSETQ. The CDR3 has 14 amino acids.

There are many counts of this clone. The CDR3 spells CASSVGTDPSTDTQYF. CDR3 bases: TGTGCCAGCAGTGTAGGGACAGATCCTAGCACAGATACGCAGTATTTT. The J gene is TRBJ2-3, the V gene TRBV6-1; 7 positions match TRBD1. V shed 4 bases, J shed 0 bases, and the junction held 7 bases outside the gene matches. Germline V gene sequence: CDR1 MNHNS, CDR2 SASEGT. CDR3 length: 16 amino acids.

The gene calls are TRBV5-6 and TRBJ2-7; 7 bases line up with TRBD1. The CDR3 has 13 residues. Germline values: CDR1 SGHDT, CDR2 YYEEEE. V was clipped by 5 bases and J by 5 bases; unmatched bases: 7. The CDR3 bases are TGTGCCAGCAGACGTGACAGGGCCGACGAGCAGTACTTC. Its translation: CASRRDRADEQYF.

The chain joins TRBV27 to TRBJ1-2; tentatively, D is TRBD1 (6 bases). V lost 4 bases and J lost 6, with 18 bases in between. The CDR3 is 15 amino acids. The germline V gene has CDR1 MNHEY and CDR2 SMNVEV (reference sequence). DNA of the CDR3: TGTGCCAGCAGTTCATTCATCAGGGGAGAGAATGGCTACACCTTC. Protein: CASSSFIRGENGYTF.

V usage is TRBV11-3 and J usage is TRBJ2-1; TRBD2 matches 9 bases. Germline loops: CDR1 SGHNT, CDR2 YENEEA. The CDR3 has 15 amino acids. Unmatched junction bases numbered 2, after V lost 1 base and J lost 4 bases. CDR3 loop: CASSLASGMYNEQFF. In DNA form, the CDR3 reads TGTGCCAGCAGCTTAGCTAGCGGGATGTACAATGAGCAGTTCTTC.

This clone was seen a handful of times. The chain carries TRBV28 and TRBJ1-1; a weak D match, TRBD1 (5 bases). The CDR3 is 14 amino acids. Germline V gene data show CDR1 as MDHEN and CDR2 as SYDVKM. V was clipped by 6 bases and J by 3 bases, with 14 bases between them. The CDR3: CASSSSTVHTEAFF. In DNA form, the CDR3 reads TGTGCCAGCAGCTCGTCGACAGTGCACACTGAAGCTTTCTTT.

The chain is built from TRBV10-3 and TRBJ1-1; TRBD1 matches 7 bases. CDR3 length: 14 residues. Germline V gene data show CDR1 as ENHRY and CDR2 as SYGVKD. J was trimmed by 1 base and V by 4 bases; bases with no gene match: 3. CDR3 in amino acids: CAISGDRGNTEAFF. The CDR3 DNA reads TGTGCCATCAGTGGGGACAGAGGGAACACTGAAGCTTTCTTT.

This clone was counted only a few times. The chain combines TRBV29-1 with TRBJ2-5; D gene uncertain. Germline CDR1 is SQVTM and CDR2 is ANQGSEA. This CDR3 is built from 13 residues. Trimming left V 0 bases short and J 5 bases short, with 10 bases between. In nucleotides, the CDR3 is TGCAGCGTTGAAGAACAGTTTGGGGAGACCCAGTACTTC. It specifies CSVEEQFGETQYF.

The V gene is TRBV6-5, the J gene TRBJ1-3; the D gene is possibly TRBD1 (5 bases). Trimming shortened V by 7 bases and J by 5 bases, and 18 bases separated the two germline ends. Germline CDR1 MNHEY, CDR2 SVGAGI. The CDR3 contains 15 residues. The CDR3 DNA sequence: TGTGCCAGCACTCCCTCGGGGGGGTACAGAAACACCATATATTTT. This codes for CASTPSGGYRNTIYF.

The rearrangement links TRBV28 to TRBJ2-1; 8 bases match TRBD1. The germline gives CDR1 MDHEN, CDR2 SYDVKM. This CDR3 contains 15 residues. The V segment lost 7 bases and the J segment 8 bases; nucleotides outside the gene matches: 13. The CDR3 spells CASNLGRTGRDEQFF. CDR3 DNA sequence: TGTGCCAGCAATTTGGGTCGGACAGGGCGGGATGAGCAGTTCTTC.

The chain uses TRBV6-5 and TRBJ1-3, with D uncertain. Germline-derived CDR1 and CDR2 are MNHEY and SVGAGI. Trimming stripped 6 bases from V and 0 bases from J, with 6 bases between. The CDR3 loop spans 13 amino acids. The chain's CDR3 is CASSRTSGNTIYF. The DNA of the CDR3 is TGTGCCAGCAGCAGAACCTCTGGAAACACCATATATTTT.

As DNA, the CDR3 is TGTGCCAGCAGTCGTCAGGGGGCAGATACGCAGTATTTT. This codes for CASSRQGADTQYF. The chain uses TRBV6-5 and TRBJ2-3, with TRBD1 identical over 7 bases. The CDR3 consists of 13 residues. With V trimmed by 5 bases and J by 4 bases, 3 bases remained unmatched. The germline V gene encodes CDR1 MNHEY and CDR2 SVGAGI.

This clone has just one count. The chain uses TRBV5-1 and TRBJ2-3, with D perhaps matching TRBD1 (6 bases). The CDR3 spans 15 residues. Germline CDR1 and CDR2: SGHRS and YFSETQ. V was shortened by 1 base and J by 3 bases, with 12 bases between the two germline ends. The CDR3 spells CASSLRGTGTDTQYF. The CDR3 DNA is TGCGCCAGCAGCTTGAGGGGAACAGGGACAGATACGCAGTATTTT.

The V gene is TRBV6-2 or TRBV6-3, the J gene TRBJ2-7; 11 nucleotides align to TRBD1. V was pared by 6 bases and J by 2 bases, with 3 bases of the junction left unmatched. Germline-derived CDR1 and CDR2 are MNHEY and SVGEGT. The CDR3 has 14 residues. For the CDR3, the DNA is TGTGCCAGCAGCGGGACAGGGGGAACCTACGAGCAGTACTTC. Its translation is CASSGTGGTYEQYF.

The V call is TRBV24-1, the J call TRBJ2-1, with a weak D call TRBD2 (5 bases). Per the germline V gene, CDR1 is KGHDR and CDR2 is SFDVKD. CDR3 size: 15 residues. Trimming stripped 6 bases from V and 5 bases from J, with 16 bases between. The CDR3 sequence: CATSRPGTGDNEQFF. DNA of the CDR3: TGTGCCACCAGTCGACCGGGAACGGGCGACAATGAGCAGTTCTTC.

The chain employs TRBV7-2 and TRBJ2-2; 7 positions match TRBD1. This CDR3 has 13 amino acids. J lost 7 bases, V lost 5 bases, and 4 bases had no gene match. CDR1 and CDR2 (germline): SGHTA, FQGNSA. The CDR3 loop is CASSGQANGELFF. The CDR3 DNA is TGTGCCAGCAGCGGACAGGCCAACGGGGAGCTGTTTTTT.

The chain joins TRBV6-5 to TRBJ1-5; D possibly corresponds to TRBD1 (5 bases). V gave up 0 bases and J gave up 4 bases, with 7 bases separating them. The CDR3 is 14 amino acids. The germline gives CDR1 MNHEY, CDR2 SVGAGI. The CDR3 is CASSYSGGNQPQHF. Written as DNA, the CDR3 is TGTGCCAGCAGTTACTCGGGGGGGAATCAGCCCCAGCATTTT.

This rearrangement joins TRBV19 to TRBJ2-1; 8 nucleotides align to TRBD1. Looked up from germline, CDR1 is LNHDA and CDR2 is SQIVND (reference sequence). Unmatched junction bases numbered 7, after V lost 1 base and J lost 8 bases. The CDR3 loop spans 15 amino acids. The CDR3 DNA reads as TGTGCCAGTAGTATAGTCTCCAGGGGGCGGCATGAGCAGTTCTTC. It translates to CASSIVSRGRHEQFF.

This clone was observed a handful of times. This sequence joins TRBV6-4 and TRBJ2-3, with TRBD2 identical over 13 bases. Losses at the gene ends were 5 bases for V and 4 bases for J; bases not matched to a gene: 0. The CDR3 extends over 14 amino acids. CDR1 and CDR2 (germline): MRHNA, SNTAGT. CDR3 DNA sequence: TGTGCCAGCAGTACTAGCGGGGGGGCAGATACGCAGTATTTT. Amino acids: CASSTSGGADTQYF.

The CDR3 nucleotides are TGTGCCAGCAGCACCCGACAGGGAGTGAACACTGAAGCTTTCTTT. Translation gives CASSTRQGVNTEAFF. The rearrangement uses TRBV3-1 (or the pseudogene TRBV3-2) and TRBJ1-1, with TRBD1 matching over 7 bases. V lost 5 bases and J lost 0; bases outside the gene matches: 6. Germline CDR1 reads LGHDT; CDR2 reads YNNKEL (reference sequence). CDR3 length: 15 residues.

The chain is built from TRBV21-1 and TRBJ2-1; the table's D call, TRBD2, was not checked against the DNA. TRBV21-1 is given as a pseudogene. The CDR3 totals 13 residues. The CDR3 loop reads CASSASGDNEQFF. The DNA for the CDR3 is TGTGCCAGCAGTGCTAGCGGGGACAATGAGCAGTTCTTC.

The rearrangement links TRBV30 to TRBJ1-2, with 8 positions matching TRBD1. Germline-derived CDR1 and CDR2 are GTSNPN and SVGIG (reference sequence). The CDR3 has 14 residues. The trim removed 2 bases at V and 8 bases at J, leaving 10 bases unmatched. The CDR3 here is CAWSKDRVGGGYTF. CDR3 DNA sequence: TGTGCCTGGAGTAAGGACAGGGTAGGCGGCGGCTACACCTTC.

The V call is TRBV28, the J call TRBJ1-4, with D possibly matching TRBD1 (6 bases). The CDR3 runs to 15 residues. With 5 bases removed from V and 0 bases from J, the gap between germline ends came to 10 bases. Germline V gene lookup returns CDR1 MDHEN and CDR2 SYDVKM. CDR3 sequence reads: CASSPYRATNEKLFF. The CDR3, as DNA: TGTGCCAGCAGTCCTTACAGGGCAACTAATGAAAAACTGTTTTTT.